Here is one T cell receptor (beta chain) with its context. Its antigen remains undetermined. The sample holds no much larger clone one base away, and base qualities are not on file. Receptor libraries were prepared by the immunoSEQ multiplex PCR assay. TCRdb took this table from immuneACCESS and kept in-frame rearrangements with V and J called. Such tables lack part of the clones; where checked against another copy, unresolved V genes explain under half of the gap, and the rest is unexplained. The sample profile shows hundreds of thousands of clones; approximately 80% of them were found once. The top ten clones comprise 0.013% of the sample. This specimen comes from a study of shared T cell receptors in the human thymus (dated by TCRdb to the early 2020s). Background on the whole study: The study examined how self-reactive, shared T-cell receptor alpha chains are generated in the human thymus.

V is trimmed back by 3 bases and J by 7 bases, and the junction contains 8 bases that no gene match accounts for. The CDR3 runs 14 amino acids, cysteine and phenylalanine included. Just the 42-base CDR3 DNA is kept, in frame starting at base 1. For CDR1 and CDR2, the germline V gene lists MNHNS and SASEGT. The same data also went into a second study, on human thymus T cells. From that second study: In Finland, the donors were immunologically healthy infants who were having open corrective cardiac surgery for congenital heart defects. Thymus tissue was obtained as surgical resects removed during corrective cardiac surgery. Usage of V and J gene segments appeared to be biased in both the thymic and the peripheral blood repertoires. The related research reported highly overlapping thymic TCR repertoires among unrelated individuals. The study described the TCR alpha and beta repertoires in under 10 infant thymus samples and four matching peripheral blood samples. Donor ages ranged from about 7 to 244 days, and the cohort comprised five or six male and two female infants. After being mechanically released from the tissue, thymocytes were kept at -70 degrees C in pellets of about 10-33 million cells. Genomic DNA was extracted from frozen cell pellets with a QIAsymphony instrument. The immunoSEQ multiplex PCR assay was used to amplify the TCRB and TCRAD loci from a standardized amount of quality-controlled genomic DNA. The amplicons covered the V(D)J region and were long enough to include the CDR3 and to identify the V and J genes. The amplicons were sequenced on an Illumina platform via the commercial immunoSEQ service. Primer bias and sequencing errors were corrected as previously described, and TCRAD and TCRB were defined on the basis of the IMGT database. The repertoires were analysed using immunoSEQ Analyzer 3.0 and VDJTools for basic statistics, V/J segment usage, diversity estimates, rarefaction and pairwise overlap. Diversity was estimated with Chao1, ChaoE, Efron-Thisted, Shannon and inverse Simpson indices, and also on datasets down-sampled to the smallest sample. Repertoire overlap used strict matching of CDR3 nucleotide sequence, V gene and J gene, with Jaccard-based multidimensional scaling clustering. On average, approximately 860,000 unique TCRB clonotypes were obtained from thymus samples, compared with about 86,000 from blood samples.

This TCR derives from a boy in the first two years of life with a congenital heart defect. Donor details come from another sample of the same person, matched by shared clones. The sequence links TRBV6-1 to TRBJ2-7, and TRBD1 aligns with 8 junction nucleotides. What was sequenced was thymocytes. The CDR3 loop reads CASSDSQGADEQYF. The DNA sequence follows: TGTGCCAGCAGTGATTCCCAGGGGGCGGATGAGCAGTACTTC.